A selection of T cell receptor beta chains follows, all from one sample in a study of shared clonotypes between healthy human individuals. Some clones are missing from TCRdb's copy, which holds only in-frame ones; the method was immunoSEQ multiplex PCR. This sample carries 450,000 to 500,000 clones, approximately 80% of them seen once, and the ten largest clones take about 11%. Sequencing input: PBMCs. The origin of the receptors is a woman between 40 and 55 years old in good health. Some clones in this sample may be carry-over from other donors' samples. Each CDR3 is given with its conserved first and last residue.

TRBV7-9 | CASSFSGTSGTMDTQYF
TRBV27 | CASSPRRDRVQETQYF
TRBV5-1 | CASSIQGSSNTGELFF
TRBV2 | CASTTLWGQAGANVLTF
TRBV7-3 | CASSLIGGSTDTQYF
TRBV5-5 | CASSKGTTNQPQHF
TRBV7-9 | CASSPSVAEGQETQYF
TRBV11-3 | CASSLTSGGELFF
TRBV11-2 | CASSYTGELFF
TRBV19 | CASMDNYGGYTF
TRBV7-3 | CASSLSAGDYEQYF
TRBV6-6 | CASSASGTSTYEQYF
TRBV4-2 | CASSQDPAGAGGYTF
TRBV6-4 | CASTGTGNTEAFF
TRBV7-2 | CASSRRTGQADTQYF
TRBV28 | CASSQGQGGTNEKLFF
TRBV10-3 | CAISGTNLYGGDGYTF
TRBV2 | CASSDVRGYTEAFF
TRBV19 | CASSTLLGDTQYNEQFF
TRBV30 | CAWSRAVTGDTGELFF
TRBV7-6 | CASSKGLAGGLTGELFF
TRBV7-2 | CASSLDRTLNTIYF
TRBV28 | CALGALTGRGYTF
TRBV9 | CASSPRGDLAHNEQFF
TRBV2 | CASRPLPLQPQHF
TRBV2 | CASREQGGQPQHF
TRBV11-2 | CASSSPSGILYNEQFF
TRBV5-1 | CASSLSGSSYNEQFF
TRBV6-5 | CASKQGQGIYGYTF
TRBV9 | CASSVVPNTGELFF
TRBV7-9 | CASSLLTGNTGELFF
TRBV2 | CASSQERDSRYEKLFF
TRBV7-9 | CASSPLAVSSYEQYF
TRBV10-3 | CASVGEGSYEQYF
TRBV11-3 | CASSLVGDEQYF
TRBV7-9 | CASSSIDSLNTEAFF
TRBV11-1 | CASSPRTGANTEAFF
TRBV7-6 | CASSLGTDSYEQYF
TRBV19 | CASRGWDGNQPQHF
TRBV7-2 | CASSLVLAGGKSTDTQYF
TRBV18 | CASSPSQGLTSAFF
TRBV6-1 | CASSELYIQYF
TRBV7-9 | CASSLAGTATQTQYF
TRBV28 | CASSTPGTSGRLGYEQYF
TRBV4-3 | CASSQAWGPNEQFF
TRBV28 | CASIRTGAFYEQYF
TRBV7-9 | CASSSPGFSYEQYF
TRBV29-1 | CSVGGRKYQETQYF
TRBV7-8 | CASILLGGGTYNEQFF